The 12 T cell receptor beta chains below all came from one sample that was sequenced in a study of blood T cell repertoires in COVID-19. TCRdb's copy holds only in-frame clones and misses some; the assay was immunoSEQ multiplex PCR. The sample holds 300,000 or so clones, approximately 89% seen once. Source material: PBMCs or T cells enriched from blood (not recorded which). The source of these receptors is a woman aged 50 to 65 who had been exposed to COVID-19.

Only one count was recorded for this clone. The CDR3 reads CASSVQGVGTEAFF. The CDR3 bases are TGTGCCAGCAGCGTACAGGGGGTCGGCACTGAAGCTTTCTTT. The rearrangement joins TRBV9 to TRBJ1-1; 7 bases map to TRBD1. Germline CDR1 SGDLS, CDR2 YYNGEE. The CDR3 has 14 residues. The ends lost 1 base at V and 4 bases at J; junction bases unmatched: 4. Complete variable domain (other parts from reference TRBV9 and TRBJ1-1): DSGVTQTPKHLITATGQRVTLRCSPRSGDLSVYWYQQSLDQGLQFLIQYYNGEERAKGNILERFSAQQFPDLHSELNLSSLELGDSALYFCASSVQGVGTEAFFGQGTRLTVV.

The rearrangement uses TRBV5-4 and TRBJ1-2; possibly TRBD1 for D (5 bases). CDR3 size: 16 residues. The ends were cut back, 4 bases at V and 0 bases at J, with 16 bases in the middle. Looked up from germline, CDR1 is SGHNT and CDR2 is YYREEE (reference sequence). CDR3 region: CASSPKGTLANYGYTF. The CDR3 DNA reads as TGTGCCAGCAGCCCCAAGGGGACTCTAGCTAACTATGGCTACACCTTC.

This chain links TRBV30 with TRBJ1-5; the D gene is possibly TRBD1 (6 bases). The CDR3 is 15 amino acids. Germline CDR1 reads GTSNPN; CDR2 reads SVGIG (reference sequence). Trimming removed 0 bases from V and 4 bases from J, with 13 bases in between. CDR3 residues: CAWSVGETGNQPQHF. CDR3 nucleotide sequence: TGTGCCTGGAGTGTAGGAGAAACAGGGAATCAGCCCCAGCATTTT. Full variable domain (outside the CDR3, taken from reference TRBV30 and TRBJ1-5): SQTIHQWPATLVQPVGSPLSLECTVEGTSNPNLYWYRQAAGRGLQLLFYSVGIGQISSEVPQNLSASRPQDRQFILSSKKLLLSDSGFYLCAWSVGETGNQPQHFGDGTRLSIL.

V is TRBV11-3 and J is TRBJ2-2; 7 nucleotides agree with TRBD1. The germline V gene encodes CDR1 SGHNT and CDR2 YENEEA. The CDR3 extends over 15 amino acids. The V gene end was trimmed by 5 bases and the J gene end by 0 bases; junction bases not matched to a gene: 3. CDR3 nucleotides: TGTGCCAGCAGCACGACAGGGTCGAACACCGGGGAGCTGTTTTTT. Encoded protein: CASSTTGSNTGELFF.

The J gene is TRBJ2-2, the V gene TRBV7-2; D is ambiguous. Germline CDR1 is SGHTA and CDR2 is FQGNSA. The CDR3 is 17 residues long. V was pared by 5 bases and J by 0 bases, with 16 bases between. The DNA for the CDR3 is TGTGCCAGCAGCGAAGTGTGGCAGCGAACGAACACCGGGGAGCTGTTTTTT. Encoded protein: CASSEVWQRTNTGELFF. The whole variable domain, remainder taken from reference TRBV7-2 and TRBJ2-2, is GAGVSQSPSNKVTEKGKDVELRCDPISGHTALYWYRQSLGQGLEFLIYFQGNSAPDKSGLPSDRFSAERTGGSVSTLTIQRTQQEDSAVYLCASSEVWQRTNTGELFFGEGSRLTVL.

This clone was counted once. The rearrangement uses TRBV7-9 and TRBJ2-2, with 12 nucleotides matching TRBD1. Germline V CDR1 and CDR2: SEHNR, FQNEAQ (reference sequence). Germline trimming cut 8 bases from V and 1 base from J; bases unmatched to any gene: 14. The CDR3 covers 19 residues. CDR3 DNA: TGTGCCAGCCCCCCTCAAGGGGACAGGGGGCTCAGGAACACCGGGGAGCTGTTTTTT. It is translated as CASPPQGDRGLRNTGELFF.

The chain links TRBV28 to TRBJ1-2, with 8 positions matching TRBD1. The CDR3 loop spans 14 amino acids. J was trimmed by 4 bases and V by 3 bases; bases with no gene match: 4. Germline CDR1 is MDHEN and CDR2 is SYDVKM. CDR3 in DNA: TGTGCCAGCAGTTTGTCTGACAGGGGCTATGGCTACACCTTC. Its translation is CASSLSDRGYGYTF.

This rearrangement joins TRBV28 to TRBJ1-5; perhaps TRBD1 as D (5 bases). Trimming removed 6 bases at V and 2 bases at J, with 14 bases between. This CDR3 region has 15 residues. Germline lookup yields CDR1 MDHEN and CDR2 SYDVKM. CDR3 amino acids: CASSLSGGGNQPQHF. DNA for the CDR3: TGTGCCAGCAGCCTTTCGGGGGGAGGCAATCAGCCCCAGCATTTT.

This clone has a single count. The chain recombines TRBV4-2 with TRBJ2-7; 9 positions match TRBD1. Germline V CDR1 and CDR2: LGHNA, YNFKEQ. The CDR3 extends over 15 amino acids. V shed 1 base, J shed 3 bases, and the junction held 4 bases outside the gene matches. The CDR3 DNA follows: TGTGCCAGCAGCCAAGTGGGGGACAGGGTCTACGAGCAGTACTTC. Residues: CASSQVGDRVYEQYF.

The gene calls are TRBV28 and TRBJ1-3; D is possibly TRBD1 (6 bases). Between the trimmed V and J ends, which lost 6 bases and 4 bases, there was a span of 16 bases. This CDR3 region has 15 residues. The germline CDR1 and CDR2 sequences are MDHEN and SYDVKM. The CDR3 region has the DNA TGTGCCAGCAGGGAACAGGGACCCACCGGAAACACCATATATTTT. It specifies CASREQGPTGNTIYF.

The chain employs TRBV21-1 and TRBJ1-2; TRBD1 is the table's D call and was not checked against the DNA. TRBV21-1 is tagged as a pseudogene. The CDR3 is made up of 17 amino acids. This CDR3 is CASSKVTQARVYYGYTF. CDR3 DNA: TGTGCCAGCAGCAAAGTAACGCAGGCCAGAGTTTACTATGGCTACACCTTC.

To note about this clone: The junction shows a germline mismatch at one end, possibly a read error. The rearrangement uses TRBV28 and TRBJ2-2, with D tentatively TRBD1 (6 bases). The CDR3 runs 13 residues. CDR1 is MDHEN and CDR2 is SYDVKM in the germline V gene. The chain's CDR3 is CAGRTANTGELFF. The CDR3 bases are TGTGCCGGCAGGACAGCGAACACCGGGGAGCTGTTTTTT.